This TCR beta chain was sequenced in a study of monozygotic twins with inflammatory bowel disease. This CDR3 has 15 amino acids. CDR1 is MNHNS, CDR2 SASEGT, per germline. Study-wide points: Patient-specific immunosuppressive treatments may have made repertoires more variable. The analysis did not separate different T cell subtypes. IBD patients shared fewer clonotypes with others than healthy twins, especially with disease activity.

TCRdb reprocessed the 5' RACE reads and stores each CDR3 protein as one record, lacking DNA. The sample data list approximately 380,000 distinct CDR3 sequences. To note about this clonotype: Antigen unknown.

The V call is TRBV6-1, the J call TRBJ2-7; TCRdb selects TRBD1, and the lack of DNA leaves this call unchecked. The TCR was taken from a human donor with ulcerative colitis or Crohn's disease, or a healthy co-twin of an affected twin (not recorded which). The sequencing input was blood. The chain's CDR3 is CASIRRDRGSYEQYF.